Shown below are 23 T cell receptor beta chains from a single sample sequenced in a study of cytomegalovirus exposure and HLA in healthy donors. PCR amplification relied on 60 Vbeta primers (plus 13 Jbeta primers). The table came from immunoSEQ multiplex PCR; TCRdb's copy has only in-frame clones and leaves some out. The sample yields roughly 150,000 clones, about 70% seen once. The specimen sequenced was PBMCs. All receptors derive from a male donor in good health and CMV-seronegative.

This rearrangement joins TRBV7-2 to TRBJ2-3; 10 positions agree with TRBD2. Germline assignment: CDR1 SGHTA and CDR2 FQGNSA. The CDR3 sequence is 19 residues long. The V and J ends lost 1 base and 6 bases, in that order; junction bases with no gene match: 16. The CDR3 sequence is CASSLGASGRVGARDTQYF. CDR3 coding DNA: TGTGCCAGCAGCTTAGGGGCGAGCGGGAGGGTCGGGGCACGTGATACGCAGTATTTT.

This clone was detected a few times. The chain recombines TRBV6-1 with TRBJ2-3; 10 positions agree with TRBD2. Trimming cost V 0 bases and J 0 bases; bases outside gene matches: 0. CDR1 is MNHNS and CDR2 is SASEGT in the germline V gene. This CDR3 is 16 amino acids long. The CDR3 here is CASSEAAGGSTDTQYF. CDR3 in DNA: TGTGCCAGCAGTGAAGCAGCGGGGGGGAGCACAGATACGCAGTATTTT.

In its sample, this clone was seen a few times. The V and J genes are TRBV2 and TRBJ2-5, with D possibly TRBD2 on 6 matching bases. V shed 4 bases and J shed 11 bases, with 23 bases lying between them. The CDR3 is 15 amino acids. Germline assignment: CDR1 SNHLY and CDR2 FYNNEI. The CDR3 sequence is CASSGLRAPWGEQYF. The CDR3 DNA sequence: TGTGCCAGCAGTGGCCTCCGGGCCCCCTGGGGGGAGCAGTACTTC.

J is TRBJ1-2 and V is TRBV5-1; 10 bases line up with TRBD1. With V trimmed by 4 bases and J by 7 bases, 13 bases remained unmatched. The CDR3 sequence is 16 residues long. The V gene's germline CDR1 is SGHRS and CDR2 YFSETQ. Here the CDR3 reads CASSVGWTGGESGYTF. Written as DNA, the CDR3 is TGCGCCAGCAGCGTCGGTTGGACAGGGGGGGAGAGTGGCTACACCTTC.

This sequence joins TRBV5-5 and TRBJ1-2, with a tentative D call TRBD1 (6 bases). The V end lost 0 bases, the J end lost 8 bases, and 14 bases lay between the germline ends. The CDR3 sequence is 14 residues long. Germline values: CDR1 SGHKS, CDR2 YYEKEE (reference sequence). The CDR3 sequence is CASSLETGTGGYTF. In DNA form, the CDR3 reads TGTGCCAGCAGCTTGGAAACAGGGACCGGCGGCTACACCTTC. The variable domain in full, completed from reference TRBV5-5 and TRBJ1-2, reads DAGVTQSPTHLIKTRGQQVTLRCSPISGHKSVSWYQQVLGQGPQFIFQYYEKEERGRGNFPDRFSARQFPNYSSELNVNALLLGDSALYLCASSLETGTGGYTFGSGTRLTVV.

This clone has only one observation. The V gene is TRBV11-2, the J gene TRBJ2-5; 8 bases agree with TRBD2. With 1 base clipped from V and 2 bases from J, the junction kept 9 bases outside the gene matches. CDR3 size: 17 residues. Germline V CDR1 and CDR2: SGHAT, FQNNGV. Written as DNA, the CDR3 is TGTGCCAGCAGCTTAGTCGTCGGGAGCGGGAGACAAGAGACCCAGTACTTC. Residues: CASSLVVGSGRQETQYF.

The CDR3 loop is CASSFDSAGEQYF. The DNA of the CDR3 is TGCGCCAGCAGCTTCGACTCTGCGGGGGAGCAGTACTTC. The V and J genes are TRBV5-1 and TRBJ2-7; possible D gene TRBD2, 6 bases. V was cut by 2 bases and J by 7 bases, with 13 bases left in between. Germline CDR1 SGHRS, CDR2 YFSETQ. The length of the CDR3 is 13 residues.

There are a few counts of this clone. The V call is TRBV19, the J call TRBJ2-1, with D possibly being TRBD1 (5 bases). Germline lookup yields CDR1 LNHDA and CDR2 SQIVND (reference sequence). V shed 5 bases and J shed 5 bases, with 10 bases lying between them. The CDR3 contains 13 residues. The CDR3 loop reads CASSLRGNNEQFF. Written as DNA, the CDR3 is TGTGCCAGTAGTCTAAGGGGCAACAATGAGCAGTTCTTC.

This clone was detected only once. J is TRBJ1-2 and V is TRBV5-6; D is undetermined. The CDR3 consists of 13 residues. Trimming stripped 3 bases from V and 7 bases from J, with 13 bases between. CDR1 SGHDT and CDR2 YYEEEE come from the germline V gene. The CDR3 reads CASSSGLLSGYTF. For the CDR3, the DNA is TGTGCCAGCAGCTCGGGTCTCCTAAGTGGCTACACCTTC.

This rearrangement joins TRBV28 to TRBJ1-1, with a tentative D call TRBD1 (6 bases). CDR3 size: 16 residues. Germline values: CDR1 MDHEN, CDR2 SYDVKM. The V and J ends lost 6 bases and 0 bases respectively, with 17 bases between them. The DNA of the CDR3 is TGTGCCAGCAGCCGCCGGCTAGGGGGACTGAACACTGAAGCTTTCTTT. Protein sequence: CASSRRLGGLNTEAFF.

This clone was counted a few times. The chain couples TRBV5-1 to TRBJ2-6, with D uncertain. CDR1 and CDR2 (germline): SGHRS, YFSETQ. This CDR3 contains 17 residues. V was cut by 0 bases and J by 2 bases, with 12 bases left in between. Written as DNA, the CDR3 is TGCGCCAGCAGCTTGGTCCGGGTGAAGACTGGGGCCAACGTCCTGACTTTC. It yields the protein CASSLVRVKTGANVLTF.

The CDR3 here is CASSSRTALNYGYTF. CDR3 nucleotide sequence: TGCGCCAGCAGCTCCCGGACAGCCCTTAACTATGGCTACACCTTC. The rearrangement links TRBV4-1 to TRBJ1-2; maybe TRBD1 (6 bases). The V gene lost 5 bases and the J gene lost 1 base, with 14 bases spanning the gap. CDR3 length equals 15 residues. CDR1 is MGHRA, CDR2 YSYEKL, per germline.

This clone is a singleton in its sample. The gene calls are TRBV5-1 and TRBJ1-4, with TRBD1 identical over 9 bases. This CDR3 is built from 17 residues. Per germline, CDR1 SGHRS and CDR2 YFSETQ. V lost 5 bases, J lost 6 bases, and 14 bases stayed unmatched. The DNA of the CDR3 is TGCGCCAGCAGGGATGGGGACAGGGTTATGGGAGATGAAAAACTGTTTTTT. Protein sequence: CASRDGDRVMGDEKLFF.

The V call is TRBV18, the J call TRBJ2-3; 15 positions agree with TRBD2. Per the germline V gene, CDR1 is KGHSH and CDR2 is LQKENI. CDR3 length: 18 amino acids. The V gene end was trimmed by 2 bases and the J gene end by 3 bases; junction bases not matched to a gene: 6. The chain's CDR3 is CASSPLGLAGGQTDTQYF. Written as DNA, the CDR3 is TGTGCCAGCTCACCATTGGGACTAGCGGGGGGTCAGACAGATACGCAGTATTTT.

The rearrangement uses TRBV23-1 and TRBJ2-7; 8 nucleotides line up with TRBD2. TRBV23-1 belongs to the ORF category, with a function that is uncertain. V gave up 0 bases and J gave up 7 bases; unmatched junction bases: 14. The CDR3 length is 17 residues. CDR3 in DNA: TGCGCCAGCAGTCAATCTATAGGGACTAGGGAACCCGGAGAGCAGTACTTC. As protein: CASSQSIGTREPGEQYF.

CDR3: CASSYSEGAYGYTF. CDR3 in DNA: TGTGCCAGCAGTTACTCGGAGGGAGCCTATGGCTACACCTTC. The J gene is TRBJ1-2, the V gene TRBV6-5; no reliable D call. Trimming cost V 0 bases and J 4 bases, with 9 bases left between them. The CDR3 covers 14 residues. Germline CDR1 reads MNHEY; CDR2 reads SVGAGI.

The CDR3 spells CASSLMAGGNSPLHF. The CDR3 DNA follows: TGTGCCAGCAGCTTAATGGCAGGGGGCAATTCACCCCTCCACTTT. The chain employs TRBV7-3 and TRBJ1-6; 8 bases fit TRBD1. The CDR3 is 15 residues long. Germline V lookup: CDR1 SGHTA, CDR2 FQGTGA. J was trimmed by 7 bases and V by 1 base; bases with no gene match: 3. The whole variable domain, remainder taken from reference TRBV7-3 and TRBJ1-6, is GAGVSQTPSNKVTEKGKYVELRCDPISGHTALYWYRQSLGQGPEFLIYFQGTGAADDSGLPNDRFFAVRPEGSVSTLKIQRTERGDSAVYLCASSLMAGGNSPLHFGNGTRLTVT.

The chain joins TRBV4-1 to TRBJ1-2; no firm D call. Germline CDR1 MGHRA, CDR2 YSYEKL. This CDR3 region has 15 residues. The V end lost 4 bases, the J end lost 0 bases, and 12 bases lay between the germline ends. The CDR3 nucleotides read TGCGCCAGCAGCCCCCAGGCGGGCCCTAACTATGGCTACACCTTC. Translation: CASSPQAGPNYGYTF.

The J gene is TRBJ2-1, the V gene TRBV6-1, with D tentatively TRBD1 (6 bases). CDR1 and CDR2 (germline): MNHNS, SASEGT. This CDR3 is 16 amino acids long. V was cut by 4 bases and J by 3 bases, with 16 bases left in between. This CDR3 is CASSVNRDMHYNEQFF. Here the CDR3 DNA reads TGTGCCAGCAGTGTCAACAGGGATATGCACTACAATGAGCAGTTCTTC.

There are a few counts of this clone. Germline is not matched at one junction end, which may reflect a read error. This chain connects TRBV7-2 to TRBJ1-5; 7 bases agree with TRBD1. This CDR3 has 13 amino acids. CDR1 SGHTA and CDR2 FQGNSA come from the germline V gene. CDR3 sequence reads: CASSGDSYQPQHF. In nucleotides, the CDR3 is TGTGCCAGCAGCGGGGACAGTTATCAACCCCAGCATTTT.

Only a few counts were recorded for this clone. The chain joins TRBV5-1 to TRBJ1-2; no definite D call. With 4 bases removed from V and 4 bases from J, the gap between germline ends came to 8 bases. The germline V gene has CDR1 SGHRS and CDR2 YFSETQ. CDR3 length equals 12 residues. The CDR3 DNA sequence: TGCGCCAGCAGCAGGGAGGGCTATGGCTACACCTTC. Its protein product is CASSREGYGYTF.

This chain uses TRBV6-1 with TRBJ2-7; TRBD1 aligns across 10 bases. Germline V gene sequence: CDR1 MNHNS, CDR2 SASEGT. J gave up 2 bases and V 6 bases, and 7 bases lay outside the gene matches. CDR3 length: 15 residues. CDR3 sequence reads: CASRDRGAPAYEQYF. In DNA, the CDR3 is TGTGCCAGCAGGGACAGGGGGGCGCCGGCCTACGAGCAGTACTTC.

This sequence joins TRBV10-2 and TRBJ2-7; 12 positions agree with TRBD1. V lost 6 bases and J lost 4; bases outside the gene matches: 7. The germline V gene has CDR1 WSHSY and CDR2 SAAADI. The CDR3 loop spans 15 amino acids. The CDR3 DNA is TGCGCCAGCAGCCCCGAGGGACAGGGGGCGTACGAGCAGTACTTC. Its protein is CASSPEGQGAYEQYF.